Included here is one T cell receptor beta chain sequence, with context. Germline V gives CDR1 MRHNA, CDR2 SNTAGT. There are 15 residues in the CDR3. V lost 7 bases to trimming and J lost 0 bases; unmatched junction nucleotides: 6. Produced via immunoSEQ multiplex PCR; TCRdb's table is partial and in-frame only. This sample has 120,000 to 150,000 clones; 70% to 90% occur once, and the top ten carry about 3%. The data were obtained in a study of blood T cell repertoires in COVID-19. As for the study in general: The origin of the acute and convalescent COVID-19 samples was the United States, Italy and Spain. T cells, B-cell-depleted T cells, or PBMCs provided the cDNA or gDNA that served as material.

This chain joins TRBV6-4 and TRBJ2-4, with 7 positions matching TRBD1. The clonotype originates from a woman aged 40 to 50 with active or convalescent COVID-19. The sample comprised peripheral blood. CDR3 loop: CASTDPGGAKNIQYF. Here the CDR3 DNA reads TGTGCCAGCACCGACCCAGGGGGAGCCAAAAACATTCAGTACTTC.